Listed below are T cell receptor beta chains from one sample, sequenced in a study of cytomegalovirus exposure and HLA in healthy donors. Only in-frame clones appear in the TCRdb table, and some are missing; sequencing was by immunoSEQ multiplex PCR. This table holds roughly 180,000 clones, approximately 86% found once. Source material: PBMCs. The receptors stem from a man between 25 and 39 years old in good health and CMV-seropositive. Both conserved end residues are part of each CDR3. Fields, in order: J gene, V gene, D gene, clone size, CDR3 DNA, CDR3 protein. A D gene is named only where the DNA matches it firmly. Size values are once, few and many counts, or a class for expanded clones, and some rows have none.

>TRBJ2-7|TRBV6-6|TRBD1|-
TGTGCCAGCACCCGGGACAGGGCAACTGGCTACGAGCAGTACTTC
CASTRDRATGYEQYF
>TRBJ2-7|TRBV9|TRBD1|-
TGTGCCAGCAGCGTAGGCCAGGGGGCACTTTACGAGCAGTACTTC
CASSVGQGALYEQYF
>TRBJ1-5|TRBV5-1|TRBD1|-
TGCGCCAGCAGCTTGGGAGGGACAGGGGGGAGTCAGCCCCAGCATTTT
CASSLGGTGGSQPQHF
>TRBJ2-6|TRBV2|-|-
TGTGCCAGCAGTGGCTGGGCAAAATCTGGGGCCAACGTCCTGACTTTC
CASSGWAKSGANVLTF
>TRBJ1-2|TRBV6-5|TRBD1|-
TGTGCCAGCAGCCGAGGGACAGGAAGATATGGCTACACCTTC
CASSRGTGRYGYTF
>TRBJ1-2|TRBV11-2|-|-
TGTGCCAGCAGCCCCCCGGCCAGGGTGAGGGGCTACACCTTC
CASSPPARVRGYTF
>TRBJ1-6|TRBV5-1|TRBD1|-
TGCGCCAGCAGCTCCGGGACAGGGGGCGTTGACCCGAATTCACCCCTCCACTTT
CASSSGTGGVDPNSPLHF
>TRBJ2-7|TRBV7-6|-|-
TGTGCCAGCAGCTTAGCAGGGGCCGACTACGAGCAGTACTTC
CASSLAGADYEQYF
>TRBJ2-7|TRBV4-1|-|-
TGCGCCATCGGCGGATATTTTATAGAGCAGTACTTC
CAIGGYFIEQYF
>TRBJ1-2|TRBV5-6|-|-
TGTGCCAGCAGCTTGGGGAGCTATGGCTACACCTTC
CASSLGSYGYTF
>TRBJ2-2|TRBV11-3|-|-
TGTGCCAGCGGAGGGGGCATAGGCACCGGGGAGCTGTTTTTT
CASGGGIGTGELFF
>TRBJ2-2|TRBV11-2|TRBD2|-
TGTGCCAGCAGGGTGAGACTAGCGGGAGACACCGGGGAGCTGTTTTTT
CASRVRLAGDTGELFF
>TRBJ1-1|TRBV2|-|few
TGTGCCAGCAGCTACCTGATGGGTAAGACTGAAGCTTTCTTT
CASSYLMGKTEAFF
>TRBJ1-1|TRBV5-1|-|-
TGCGCCAGCAGCTTGGGCAACCCGAACACTGAAGCTTTCTTT
CASSLGNPNTEAFF
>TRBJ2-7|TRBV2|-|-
TGTGCCAGCAGGGGCGACGCGAACTACGAGCAGTACTTC
CASRGDANYEQYF
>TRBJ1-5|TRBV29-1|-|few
TGCAGCGTTGGGGGTGGAGGGGACAATCAGCCCCAGCATTTT
CSVGGGGDNQPQHF
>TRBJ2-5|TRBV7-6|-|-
TGTGCCAGCAGCTTAGCGTCGGAGACCCAGTACTTC
CASSLASETQYF
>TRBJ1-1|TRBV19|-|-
TGTGCCAGTAGTGATGGACCGACCACTGAAGCTTTCTTT
CASSDGPTTEAFF
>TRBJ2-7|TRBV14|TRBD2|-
TGTGCCAGCACCAGGACTAGCGGGAGCAACGAGCAGTACTTC
CASTRTSGSNEQYF
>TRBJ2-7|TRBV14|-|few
TGTGCCAGCGGACGGGTGTACGAGCAGTACTTC
CASGRVYEQYF
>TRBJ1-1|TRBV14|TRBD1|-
TGTGCCAGCAGCCAAGACTGGACAGGGGGATATACTGAAGCTTTCTTT
CASSQDWTGGYTEAFF
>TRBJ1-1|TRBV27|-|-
TGTGCCAGCAGTTTATTGGGGGCGGAAGCTTTCTTT
CASSLLGAEAFF
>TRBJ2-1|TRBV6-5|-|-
TGTGCCACCTCTACCGCGGGACACCTCTACAATGAGCAGTTCTTC
CATSTAGHLYNEQFF
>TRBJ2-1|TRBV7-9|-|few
TGTGCCAGCAGCTCCCTGGGGTCTACCTACAATGAGCAGTTCTTC
CASSSLGSTYNEQFF
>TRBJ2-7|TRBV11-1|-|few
TGTGCCAGCAGCATGGGACACTTATACGAGCAGTACTTC
CASSMGHLYEQYF
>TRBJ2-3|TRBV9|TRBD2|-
TGTGCCAGCAGCGCCGTAGCGGGACGGATTGCAGATACGCAGTATTTT
CASSAVAGRIADTQYF
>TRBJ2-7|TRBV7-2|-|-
TGTGCCAGCAGCTTAGCCCCAGGGAACTACGAGCAGTACTTC
CASSLAPGNYEQYF
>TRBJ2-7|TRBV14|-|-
TGTGCCAGCAGCCAAGAGGGCGGAAAGTGGAGCTCCTACGAGCAGTACTTC
CASSQEGGKWSSYEQYF
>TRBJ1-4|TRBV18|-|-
TGTGCCAGCTCAATGGGGGACGGCCTTAATGAAAAACTGTTTTTT
CASSMGDGLNEKLFF
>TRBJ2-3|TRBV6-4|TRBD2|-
TGTGCCAGCAGTGACTCGGAGCGGGGCCCGCAGTATTTT
CASSDSERGPQYF
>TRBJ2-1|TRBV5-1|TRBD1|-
TGCGCCAGCAGCACACTAACAGGGGGCAAGGATGAGCAGTTCTTC
CASSTLTGGKDEQFF
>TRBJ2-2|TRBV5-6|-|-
TGTGCCAGCAGAAAGACAGGCGACAACACCGGGGAGCTGTTTTTT
CASRKTGDNTGELFF
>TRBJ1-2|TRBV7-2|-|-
TGTGCCAGCAGCCCCACGACAGGATATGGCTACACCTTC
CASSPTTGYGYTF
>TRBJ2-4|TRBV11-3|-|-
TGTGCCAGCAGCCCCTCGGGCAAAAACATTCAGTACTTC
CASSPSGKNIQYF
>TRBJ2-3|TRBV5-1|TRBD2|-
TGCGCCAGCAGCCCCGTAAGTCTCGGGACTACGATTGGGGCAGATACGCAGTATTTT
CASSPVSLGTTIGADTQYF
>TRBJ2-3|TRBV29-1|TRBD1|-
TGCAGCGTAGGACAGGGGGCTGAAGATACGCAGTATTTT
CSVGQGAEDTQYF
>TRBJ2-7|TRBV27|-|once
TGTGCCAGCAGCCGAAATGACCGGACCTACGAGCAGTACTTC
CASSRNDRTYEQYF
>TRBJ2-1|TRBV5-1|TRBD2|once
TGCGCCAGCAGAATTGCGTTCCCCGGGACTAGGGGTGGTGGTGAGCAGTTCTTC
CASRIAFPGTRGGGEQFF
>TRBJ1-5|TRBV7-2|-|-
TGTGCCAGCAGCTTAGAAGTCCGAGGGAATCAGCCCCAGCATTTT
CASSLEVRGNQPQHF
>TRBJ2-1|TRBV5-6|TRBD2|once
TGTGCCAGCAGCCTATATAACGGGGGGGTCGAGAAGCAGTTCTTC
CASSLYNGGVEKQFF
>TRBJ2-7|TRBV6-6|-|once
TGTGCCAGCAGTTACGGGAAGGGCAGCTACGAGCAGTACTTC
CASSYGKGSYEQYF
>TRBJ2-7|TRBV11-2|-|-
TGTGCCAGCAGCTCGACAGGAAGGTACGAGCAGTACTTC
CASSSTGRYEQYF
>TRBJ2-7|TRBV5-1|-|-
TGCGCCAGCACCCAGTCCTCGGGGAGCTACGAGCAGTACTTC
CASTQSSGSYEQYF
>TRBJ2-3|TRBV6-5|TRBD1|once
TGTGCCAGCAGTTACCAGACAGGGCCAGATACGCAGTATTTT
CASSYQTGPDTQYF
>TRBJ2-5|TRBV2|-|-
TGTGCCAGCAAGGGGCGTGGAGAGACCCAGTACTTC
CASKGRGETQYF
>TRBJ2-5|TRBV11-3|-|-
TGTGCCAGCAGCTTAGGGAGGGACGGCGAAGAGACCCAGTACTTC
CASSLGRDGEETQYF
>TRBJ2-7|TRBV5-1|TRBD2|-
TGCGCCAGCAGCTGGACTAGCGGGAGCTACGAGCAGTACTTC
CASSWTSGSYEQYF
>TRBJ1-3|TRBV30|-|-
TGTGCCTGGAGAAGCTCTGGAAACACCATATATTTT
CAWRSSGNTIYF
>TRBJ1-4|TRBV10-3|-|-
TGTGCCATCAGTGAGTCGCAAGGGGCTAATGAAAAACTGTTTTTT
CAISESQGANEKLFF
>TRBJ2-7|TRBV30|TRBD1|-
TGTGCCTGGACACGACGCCCGCTAGGGGGCGCCGAGCAGTACTTC
CAWTRRPLGGAEQYF
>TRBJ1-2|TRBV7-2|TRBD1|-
TGTGCCAGCAGCTTGATCCAGGTCGGGACAGCCTATGGCTACACCTTC
CASSLIQVGTAYGYTF
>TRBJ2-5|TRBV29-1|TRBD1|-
TGCAGCGTCGCCGGACAGGGAGAGACCCAGTACTTC
CSVAGQGETQYF
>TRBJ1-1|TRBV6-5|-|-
TGTGCCACCCGTTTGATTCCGAACACTGAAGCTTTCTTT
CATRLIPNTEAFF
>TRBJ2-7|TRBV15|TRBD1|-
TGTGCCACCAGCAGAGAGCCTGGACAGGGGGCCTGGTACGAGCAGTACTTC
CATSREPGQGAWYEQYF
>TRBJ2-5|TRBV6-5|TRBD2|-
TGTGCCAGCAGTTACGGACTAGCGGGACAAGAGACCCAGTACTTC
CASSYGLAGQETQYF